The sample holds a few counts of the clone carrying this T cell receptor beta chain. What it binds is not known. The data originate from a study of vaccination and CD4 T cells after COVID-19. Study background: Sampling after COVID took place at a median of about 91 days (range 35 to 161) following diagnosis. Cells received overlapping spike peptides from SARS-CoV-2, HCoV-NL63, HCoV-OC43 and HCoV-229E as stimulation. A CEFX pool, an HIV-1 Nef pool, or else no peptide went into the control cultures.

Treatment of the sample: 10-day PBMC culture with coronavirus spike peptide pools or control peptides (ViraFEST assay). General study results and limits: A median 86.3% of convalescent patients' SARS-CoV-2-reactive clones emerged only after vaccination.

The CDR3 is 15 amino acids. Germline CDR1 and CDR2: SGHVS and FNYEAQ. Trimming pared 1 base from V and 1 base from J, leaving 10 bases between. The Oncomine TCR Beta short-read assay was applied to DNA of cultured CD4+ T cells. One entry per CDR3 protein results from TCRdb running MiXCR on the PCR reads. The data hold fewer than 20,000 distinct CDR3 sequences, with roughly 51% observed a single time. Specimen: CD4+ T cells from blood, cultured in vitro, collected before SARS-CoV-2 vaccination. The TCR originated in a human donor who had recovered from COVID-19. This rearrangement joins TRBV7-6 to TRBJ1-1; D unresolved. The CDR3 nucleotides read TGTGCCAGCAGCTTAGAGGCAGGTTCGAACACTGAAGCTTTCTTT. This translates into CASSLEAGSNTEAFF.